This T cell receptor beta chain is drawn from a study of cytomegalovirus exposure and HLA in healthy donors. Study overall: Earlier, 110 million or so unique TCR beta sequences were recovered from approximately 180 million T cells by an analysis.

Primers: 60 Vbeta forward and 13 Jbeta reverse. Profiling relied on immunoSEQ multiplex PCR, and the TCRdb table lists in-frame clones only, not all of them. The sample includes about 140,000 clones, around 82% of them seen just once. Study-level results: As was reported, the classifier diagnosed cytomegalovirus status with high specificity and sensitivity. Association with HLA alleles at 0.05 false discovery rate was found for 17,000 or so TCR beta sequences in a later analysis.

Concerning this clone: Its target is unknown.

The specimen was PBMCs. The sequence derives from a man aged 50 to 59 in good health and CMV-seronegative.

The CDR3 sequence: CASSLKSPTRTDTQYF. The DNA for the CDR3 is TGTGCCAGCAGTTTAAAATCTCCGACTCGCACAGATACGCAGTATTTT. V gene TRBV27 combines with J gene TRBJ2-3; D is unresolved. The CDR3 runs 16 residues. Trimming left V 2 bases short and J 1 base short, with 13 bases between. Germline values: CDR1 MNHEY, CDR2 SMNVEV (reference sequence).